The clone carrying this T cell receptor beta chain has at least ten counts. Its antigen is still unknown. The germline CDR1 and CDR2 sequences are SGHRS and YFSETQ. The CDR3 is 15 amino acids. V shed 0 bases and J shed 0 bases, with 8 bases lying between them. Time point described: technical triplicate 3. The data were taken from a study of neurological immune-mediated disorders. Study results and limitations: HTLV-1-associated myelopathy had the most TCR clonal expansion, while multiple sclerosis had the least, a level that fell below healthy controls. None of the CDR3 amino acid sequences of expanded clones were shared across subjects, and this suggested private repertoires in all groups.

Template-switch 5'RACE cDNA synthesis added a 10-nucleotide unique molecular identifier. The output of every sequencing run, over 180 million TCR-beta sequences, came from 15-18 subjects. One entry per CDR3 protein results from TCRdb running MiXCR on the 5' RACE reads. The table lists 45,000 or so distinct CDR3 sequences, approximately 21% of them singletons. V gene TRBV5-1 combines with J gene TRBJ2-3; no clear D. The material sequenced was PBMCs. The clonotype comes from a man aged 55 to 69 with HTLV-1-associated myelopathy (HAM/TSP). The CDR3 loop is CASSLVLSSTDTQYF. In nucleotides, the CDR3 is TGCGCCAGCAGCTTGGTCCTGTCTAGCACAGATACGCAGTATTTT.